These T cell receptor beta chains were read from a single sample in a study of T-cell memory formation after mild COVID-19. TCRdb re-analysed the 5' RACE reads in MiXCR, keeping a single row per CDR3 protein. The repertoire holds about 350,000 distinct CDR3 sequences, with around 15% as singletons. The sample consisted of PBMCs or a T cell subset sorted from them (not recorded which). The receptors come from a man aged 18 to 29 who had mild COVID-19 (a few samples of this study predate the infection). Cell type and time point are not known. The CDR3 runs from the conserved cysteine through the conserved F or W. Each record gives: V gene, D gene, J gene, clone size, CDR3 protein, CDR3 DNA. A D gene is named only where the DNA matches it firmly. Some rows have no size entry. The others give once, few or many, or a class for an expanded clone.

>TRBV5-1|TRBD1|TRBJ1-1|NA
CASGMTGPEAFF
TGCGCCAGCGGGATGACAGGGCCTGAAGCTTTCTTT
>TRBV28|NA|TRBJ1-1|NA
CASSILGSGAFF
TGTGCCAGCAGCATTCTTGGGTCTGGAGCTTTCTTT
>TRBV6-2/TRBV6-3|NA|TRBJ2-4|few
CASSLIGTLAKNIQYF
TGTGCCAGCAGTCTGATAGGGACCTTAGCCAAAAACATTCAGTACTTC
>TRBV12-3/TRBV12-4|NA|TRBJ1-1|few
CASQPGGPSEAFF
TGTGCCTCCCAACCCGGGGGCCCTTCTGAAGCTTTCTTT
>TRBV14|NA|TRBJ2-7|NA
CASSQHYEQYF
TGTGCCAGCAGCCAACACTACGAGCAGTACTTC
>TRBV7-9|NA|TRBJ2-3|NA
CASSSNRLTQYF
TGTGCCAGCAGCTCCAACAGGCTTACGCAGTATTTT
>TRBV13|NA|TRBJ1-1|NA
CASLKQGGTEAFF
TGTGCCAGCCTCAAACAGGGTGGCACTGAAGCTTTCTTT
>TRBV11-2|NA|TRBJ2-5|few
CASSLYPKTGAETQYF
TGTGCCAGCAGCTTATATCCTAAGACGGGCGCGGAGACCCAGTACTTC
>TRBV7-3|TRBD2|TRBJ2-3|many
CASSHGSGGPGTQYF
TGTGCCAGCAGCCACGGTAGCGGGGGGCCCGGGACGCAGTATTTT
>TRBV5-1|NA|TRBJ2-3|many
CASSLQGGYTDTQYF
TGCGCCAGCAGCTTGCAAGGGGGATACACAGATACGCAGTATTTT
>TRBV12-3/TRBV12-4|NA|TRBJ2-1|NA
CASIPSRRSYNEQFF
TGTGCCAGCATTCCTAGCAGACGCTCCTACAATGAGCAGTTCTTC
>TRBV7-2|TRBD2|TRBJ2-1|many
CASSSRTSGGNEQFF
TGTGCCAGCAGCTCTCGGACTAGCGGGGGGAATGAGCAGTTCTTC
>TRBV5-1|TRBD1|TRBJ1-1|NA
CASSLQGSDTEAFF
TGCGCCAGCAGCTTACAGGGGTCGGACACTGAAGCTTTCTTT
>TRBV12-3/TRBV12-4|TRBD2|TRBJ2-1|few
CASSWAGGQGEQFF
TGTGCCAGCAGCTGGGCGGGGGGCCAGGGTGAGCAGTTCTTC
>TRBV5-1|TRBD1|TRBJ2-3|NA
CASSPTGTGPVDTQYF
TGCGCCAGCAGCCCGACCGGGACAGGTCCGGTGGATACGCAGTATTTT
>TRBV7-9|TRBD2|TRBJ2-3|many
CASSLRRLAPDTQYF
TGTGCCAGCAGCTTGCGACGACTAGCCCCAGATACGCAGTATTTT
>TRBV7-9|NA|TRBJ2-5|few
CASSFLGAQYF
TGTGCCAGCAGCTTTTTGGGGGCCCAGTACTTC
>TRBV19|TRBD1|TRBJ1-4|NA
CASSIRTGIANEKLFF
TGTGCCAGTAGTATCCGGACAGGGATTGCGAATGAAAAACTGTTTTTT
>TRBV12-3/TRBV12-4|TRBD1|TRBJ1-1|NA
CASSGDSTEAFF
TGTGCCAGCAGTGGGGACAGCACTGAAGCTTTCTTT
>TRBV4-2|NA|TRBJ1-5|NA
CASSQKRTYNQPQHF
TGTGCCAGCAGCCAAAAGAGGACGTATAATCAGCCCCAGCATTTT
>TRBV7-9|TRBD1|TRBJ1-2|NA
CASSRIMTGGSGYGYTF
TGTGCCAGCAGCCGTATCATGACAGGGGGGAGCGGCTATGGCTACACCTTC
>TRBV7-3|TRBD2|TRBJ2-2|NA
CASRRTSGVTGELFF
TGTGCCAGCAGAAGGACTAGCGGGGTTACCGGGGAGCTGTTTTTT
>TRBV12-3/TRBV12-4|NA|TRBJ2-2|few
CASSFGAIGELFF
TGTGCCAGCAGTTTTGGTGCGATCGGGGAGCTGTTTTTT
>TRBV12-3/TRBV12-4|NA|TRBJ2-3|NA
CASSLESPQAPTDTQYF
TGTGCCAGCAGTTTGGAATCCCCCCAAGCCCCCACAGATACGCAGTATTTT
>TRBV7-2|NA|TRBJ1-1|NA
CASSPDGIQGRTEAFF
TGTGCCAGCAGCCCCGACGGGATCCAGGGGAGGACTGAAGCTTTCTTT
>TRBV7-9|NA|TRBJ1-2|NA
CASSLLEFYGYTF
TGTGCCAGCAGCTTACTAGAGTTCTATGGCTACACCTTC
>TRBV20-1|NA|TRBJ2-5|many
CSATIWGEQETQYF
TGCAGTGCTACGATTTGGGGAGAGCAAGAGACCCAGTACTTC
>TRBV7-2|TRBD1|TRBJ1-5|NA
CASSLVDRGNQPQHF
TGTGCCAGCAGCTTAGTGGACAGGGGTAATCAGCCCCAGCATTTT
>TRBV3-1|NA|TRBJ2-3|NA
CASSQPSGTSTDTQYF
TGTGCCAGCAGCCAACCCTCCGGGACTAGCACAGATACGCAGTATTTT
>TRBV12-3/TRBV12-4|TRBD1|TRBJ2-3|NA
CASSSRTGEGTDTQYF
TGTGCCAGCAGTTCCCGGACAGGCGAAGGCACAGATACGCAGTATTTT
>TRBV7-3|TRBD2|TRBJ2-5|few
CASSSNTGTTETQYF
TGTGCCAGCAGCTCAAACACCGGGACTACAGAGACCCAGTACTTC
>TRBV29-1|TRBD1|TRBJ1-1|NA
CSVYTGGANTEAFF
TGCAGCGTTTACACAGGGGGAGCGAACACTGAAGCTTTCTTT
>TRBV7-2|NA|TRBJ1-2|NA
CASSSGLHYGYTF
TGTGCCAGCAGCTCCGGACTACACTATGGCTACACCTTC
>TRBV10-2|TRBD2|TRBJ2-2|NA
CASSSGGMNGELFF
TGCGCCAGCTCTAGCGGGGGAATGAACGGGGAGCTGTTTTTT